This T cell receptor beta chain was found in a study of spatial heterogeneity in lung cancer. This clonotype was seen a handful of times. Specified time point: sample taken at primary tumor resection. TCRdb called the 5' RACE reads again in MiXCR, with one record for every CDR3 protein. The table has about 36,000 distinct CDR3 sequences, approximately 7.2% seen once. This receptor was taken from a female donor with early-stage non-small cell lung cancer. The sample in question was PBMCs, obtained at surgery.

The CDR3 spells CSARTGPLNTEAFF. The CDR3 nucleotides are TGCAGTGCTAGAACCGGACCCTTGAACACTGAAGCTTTCTTT. The rearrangement links TRBV20-1 to TRBJ1-1; no definite D call. CDR3 length: 14 residues. The germline V and J ends were trimmed by 2 bases and 0 bases, with 10 bases remaining between them. Germline lookup yields CDR1 DFQATT and CDR2 SNEGSKA (reference sequence).